These T cell receptor beta chains were read from a single sample in a study of T cells in Graves' hyperthyroidism and ophthalmopathy. TCRdb itself ran the multiplex PCR reads through MiXCR, one entry per CDR3 protein. The sample lists 700,000 or so distinct CDR3 sequences; about 16% were seen once. Sequenced material: blood. The source is a man younger than 30 with Graves' hyperthyroidism. Each CDR3 is given with its conserved first and last residue. A D gene is named only where the DNA matches it firmly. The listing skips clone size in some rows; elsewhere it reads once, few, many or a size class.

TRBD1,TRBJ1-2,TRBV6-1,few,CATLLDSGGAGYGYTF,TGTGCCACCCTCCTCGACTCAGGGGGCGCGGGCTATGGCTACACCTTC
-,TRBJ1-1,TRBV28,many,CASSQTVMNTEAFF,TGTGCCAGCAGCCAGACAGTTATGAACACTGAAGCTTTCTTT
-,TRBJ2-7,TRBV9,-,CASSVDIAYEQYF,TGTGCCAGCAGCGTAGACATAGCCTACGAGCAGTACTTC
-,TRBJ1-5,TRBV15,few,CATSSSGVANQPQHF,TGTGCCACCAGCAGTTCAGGGGTGGCCAATCAGCCCCAGCATTTT
-,TRBJ2-3,TRBV20-1,-,CSAGTRLTDTQYF,TGCAGTGCGGGGACTCGTCTCACAGATACGCAGTATTTT
-,TRBJ2-5,TRBV6-1,-,CASSFDRDRPQETQYF,TGTGCCAGCAGCTTCGACCGAGACAGACCCCAAGAGACCCAGTACTTC
TRBD2,TRBJ2-1,TRBV7-3,many,CASSLTGRTYNEQFF,TGTGCCAGCAGCTTAACCGGGAGGACCTACAATGAGCAGTTCTTC
-,TRBJ1-2,TRBV2,-,CASKSSGYGYTF,TGTGCCAGCAAGTCCTCGGGCTATGGCTACACCTTC
-,TRBJ1-2,TRBV20-1,-,CSARDRGVYTF,TGCAGTGCTAGAGATCGGGGAGTCTACACCTTC
-,TRBJ2-1,TRBV14,-,CASSQVAGLSYNEQFF,TGTGCCAGCAGCCAAGTTGCGGGACTTTCCTACAATGAGCAGTTCTTC
-,TRBJ1-2,TRBV11-2,-,CASSLAAGSHYGYTF,TGTGCCAGCAGCTTAGCCGCAGGGTCGCACTATGGCTACACCTTC
-,TRBJ2-7,TRBV7-9,few,CASSDLDDGWYEQYF,TGTGCCAGCAGCGATCTGGACGACGGGTGGTACGAGCAGTACTTC
-,TRBJ1-4,TRBV20-1,-,CSARGGGEGEKLFF,TGCAGTGCTAGAGGGGGGGGGGAGGGTGAAAAACTGTTTTTT
-,TRBJ2-7,TRBV6-1,-,CASRSVGTQRGKQYF,TGTGCCAGCAGGTCGGTCGGGACCCAACGAGGCAAGCAGTACTTC
TRBD2,TRBJ2-1,TRBV12-3/TRBV12-4,many,CASSPGGSYNEQFF,TGTGCCAGCAGCCCGGGGGGATCCTACAATGAGCAGTTCTTC